This entry features one T cell receptor (beta chain) sequence. Generated by immunoSEQ multiplex PCR, the TCRdb table keeps only in-frame clones and is missing some. The repertoire holds fewer than 90,000 clones, around 83% seen once, with 4.5% to 7% in the top ten. This entry belongs to a study of T cell responses to AZD1222 COVID-19 vaccine. Second-dose groups at about 4 or about 12 weeks were pooled. Germline values: CDR1 MGHDK, CDR2 SYGVNS. This CDR3 is 14 amino acids long. V dropped 9 bases and J dropped 7 bases, with 18 bases sitting between them. The sequenced sample was peripheral blood, obtained 28 days after the second AZD1222 dose. This TCR derives from an adult who received the AZD1222 COVID-19 vaccine. The rearrangement joins TRBV25-1 to TRBJ2-2; D unclear. The CDR3 DNA follows: TGTGCCAGTTCTCGGCTGGGGAAGGGCGGGGAGCTGTTTTTT. It encodes CASSRLGKGGELFF.